This T cell receptor beta chain was documented in a study of T cells in Graves' hyperthyroidism and ophthalmopathy. Study-level background: Peripheral blood was collected at initial diagnosis, before any treatment.

Diagnosis of hyperthyroidism was new in patients aged 18 to 65, and its duration was under 2 months. This sample holds PBMCs from approximately 10 ml fresh peripheral blood. The CDR3 runs to 13 residues. V lost 7 bases and J lost 5, with 14 bases in between. Looked up from germline, CDR1 is LNHDA and CDR2 is SQIVND (reference sequence). RNA transcripts yielded amplified TCR beta CDR3 regions. The primer set for the first-round RT-PCR of the TCR CDR3 was HTBI. Using its own MiXCR run on the multiplex PCR reads, TCRdb lists one record per CDR3 protein. The repertoire holds some 510,000 distinct CDR3 sequences, with less than 25% as singletons. This clonotype came up many times.

The sequenced sample was blood. This chain uses TRBV19 with TRBJ1-1; no firm D call. The clonotype comes from a young man with Graves' hyperthyroidism. This CDR3 is CASKEVLGTEAFF. The CDR3 region has the DNA TGTGCCAGTAAAGAAGTCTTAGGGACTGAAGCTTTCTTT.